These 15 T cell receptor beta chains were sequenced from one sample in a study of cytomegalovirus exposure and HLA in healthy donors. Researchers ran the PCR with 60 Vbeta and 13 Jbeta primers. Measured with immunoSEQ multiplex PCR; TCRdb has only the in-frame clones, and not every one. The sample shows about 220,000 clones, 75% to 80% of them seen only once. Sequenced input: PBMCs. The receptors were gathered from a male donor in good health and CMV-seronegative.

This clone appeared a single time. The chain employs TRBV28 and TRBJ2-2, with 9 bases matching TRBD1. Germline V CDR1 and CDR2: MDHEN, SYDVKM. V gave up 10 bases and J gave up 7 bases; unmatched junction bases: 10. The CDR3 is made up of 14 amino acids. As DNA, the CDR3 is TGTGCCACCTTAACTACAGGGGGCCACGGGGAGCTGTTTTTT. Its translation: CATLTTGGHGELFF.

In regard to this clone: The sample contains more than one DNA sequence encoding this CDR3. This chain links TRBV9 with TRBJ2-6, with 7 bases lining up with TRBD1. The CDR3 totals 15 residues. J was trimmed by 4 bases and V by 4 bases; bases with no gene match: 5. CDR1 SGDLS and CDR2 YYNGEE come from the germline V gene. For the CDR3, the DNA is TGTGCCAGCAGCCCCGGGACAGCGGGGGCCAACGTCCTGACTTTC. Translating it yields CASSPGTAGANVLTF. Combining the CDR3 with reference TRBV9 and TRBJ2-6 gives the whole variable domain DSGVTQTPKHLITATGQRVTLRCSPRSGDLSVYWYQQSLDQGLQFLIQYYNGEERAKGNILERFSAQQFPDLHSELNLSSLELGDSALYFCASSPGTAGANVLTFGAGSRLTVL.

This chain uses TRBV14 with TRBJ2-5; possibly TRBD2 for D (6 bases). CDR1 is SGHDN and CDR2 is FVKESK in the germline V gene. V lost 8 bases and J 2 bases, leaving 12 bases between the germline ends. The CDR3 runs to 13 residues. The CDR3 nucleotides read TGTGCCAGCTACCACGGGGGACAAGAGACCCAGTACTTC. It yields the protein CASYHGGQETQYF.

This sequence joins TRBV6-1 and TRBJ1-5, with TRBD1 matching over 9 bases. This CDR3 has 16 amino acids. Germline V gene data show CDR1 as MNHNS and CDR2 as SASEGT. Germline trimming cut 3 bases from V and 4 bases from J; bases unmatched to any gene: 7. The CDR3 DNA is TGTGCCAGCAGTGACCCCGGGACAGGGAAGAATCAGCCCCAGCATTTT. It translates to CASSDPGTGKNQPQHF.

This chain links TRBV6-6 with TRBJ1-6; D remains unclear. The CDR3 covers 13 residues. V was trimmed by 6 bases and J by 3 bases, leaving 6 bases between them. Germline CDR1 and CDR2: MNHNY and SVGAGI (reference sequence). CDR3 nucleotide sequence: TGTGCCAGCAGGGTAGTCTATAATTCACCCCTCCACTTT. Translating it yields CASRVVYNSPLHF.

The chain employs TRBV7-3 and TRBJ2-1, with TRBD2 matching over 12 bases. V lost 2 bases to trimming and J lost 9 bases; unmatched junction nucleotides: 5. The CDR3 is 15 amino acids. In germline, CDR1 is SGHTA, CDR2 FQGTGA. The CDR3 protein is CASSLLAGGPGEQFF. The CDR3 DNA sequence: TGTGCCAGCAGCTTACTAGCGGGAGGGCCGGGTGAGCAGTTCTTC.

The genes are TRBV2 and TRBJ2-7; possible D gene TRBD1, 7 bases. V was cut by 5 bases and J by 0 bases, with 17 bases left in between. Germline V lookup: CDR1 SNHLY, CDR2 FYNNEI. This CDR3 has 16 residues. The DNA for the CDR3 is TGTGCCAGCAGTCTTGGGGGACAGACTAGCTCCTACGAGCAGTACTTC. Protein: CASSLGGQTSSYEQYF.

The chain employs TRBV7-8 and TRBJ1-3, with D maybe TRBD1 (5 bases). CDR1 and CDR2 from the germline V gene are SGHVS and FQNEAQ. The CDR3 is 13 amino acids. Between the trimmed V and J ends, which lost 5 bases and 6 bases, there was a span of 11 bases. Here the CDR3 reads CASSLVQENTIYF. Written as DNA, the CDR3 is TGTGCCAGCAGCCTAGTACAGGAAAACACCATATATTTT.

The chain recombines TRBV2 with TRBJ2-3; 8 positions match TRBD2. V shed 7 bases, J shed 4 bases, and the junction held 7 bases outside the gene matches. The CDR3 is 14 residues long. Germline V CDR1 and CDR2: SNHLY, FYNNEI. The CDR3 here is CASIVLAGPDTQYF. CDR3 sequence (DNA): TGTGCCAGCATTGTTCTAGCGGGCCCAGATACGCAGTATTTT.

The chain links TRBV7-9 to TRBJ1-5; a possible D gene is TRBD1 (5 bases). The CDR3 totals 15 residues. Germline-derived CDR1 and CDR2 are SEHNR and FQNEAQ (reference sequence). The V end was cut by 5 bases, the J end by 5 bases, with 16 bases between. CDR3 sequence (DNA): TGTGCCAGCAGCCCCTTGGGGGGTGGGGATCAGCCCCAGCATTTT. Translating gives CASSPLGGGDQPQHF. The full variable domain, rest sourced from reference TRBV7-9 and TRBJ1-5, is DTGVSQNPRHKITKRGQNVTFRCDPISEHNRLYWYRQTLGQGPEFLTYFQNEAQLEKSRLLSDRFSAERPKGSFSTLEIQRTEQGDSAMYLCASSPLGGGDQPQHFGDGTRLSIL.

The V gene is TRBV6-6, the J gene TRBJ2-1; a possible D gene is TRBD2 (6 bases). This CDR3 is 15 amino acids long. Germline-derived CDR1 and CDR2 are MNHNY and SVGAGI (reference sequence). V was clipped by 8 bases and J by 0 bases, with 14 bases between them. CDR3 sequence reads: CASFPGGSSYNEQFF. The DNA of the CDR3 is TGTGCCAGCTTTCCCGGGGGAAGCTCCTACAATGAGCAGTTCTTC.

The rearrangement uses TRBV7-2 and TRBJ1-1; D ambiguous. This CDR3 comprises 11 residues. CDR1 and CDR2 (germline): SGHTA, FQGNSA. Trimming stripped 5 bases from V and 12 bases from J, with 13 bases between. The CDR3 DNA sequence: TGTGCCAGCAGCCCAACCAGTTTAACTTTCTTT. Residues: CASSPTSLTFF.

The CDR3 DNA reads TGTGCCAGTCAAGAAACAGGGGACGAGCAGTACTTC. The encoded protein is CASQETGDEQYF. The gene calls are TRBV28 and TRBJ2-7; 7 nucleotides line up with TRBD1. The ends lost 9 bases at V and 5 bases at J; junction bases unmatched: 7. Germline V gene sequence: CDR1 MDHEN, CDR2 SYDVKM. The CDR3 consists of 12 residues.

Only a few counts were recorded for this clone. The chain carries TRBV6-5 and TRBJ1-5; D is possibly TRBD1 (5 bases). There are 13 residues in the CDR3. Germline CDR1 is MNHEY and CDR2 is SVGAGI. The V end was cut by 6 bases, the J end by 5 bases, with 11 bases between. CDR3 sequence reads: CASRQGEDQPQHF. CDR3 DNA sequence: TGTGCCAGCAGACAAGGGGAAGATCAGCCCCAGCATTTT.

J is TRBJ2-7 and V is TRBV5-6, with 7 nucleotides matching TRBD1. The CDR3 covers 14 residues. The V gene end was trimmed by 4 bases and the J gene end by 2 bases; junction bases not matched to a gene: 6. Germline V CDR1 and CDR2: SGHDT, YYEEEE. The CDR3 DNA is TGTGCCAGCAGCGGACCCGACAGGGCCTACGAGCAGTACTTC. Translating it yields CASSGPDRAYEQYF. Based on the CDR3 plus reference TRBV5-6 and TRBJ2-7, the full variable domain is DAGVTQSPTHLIKTRGQQVTLRCSPKSGHDTVSWYQQALGQGPQFIFQYYEEEERQRGNFPDRFSGHQFPNYSSELNVNALLLGDSALYLCASSGPDRAYEQYFGPGTRLTVT.